Below are 12 T cell receptor beta chains sequenced from a single sample in a study of T cell changes during pregnancy in multiple sclerosis. Sequencing used immunoSEQ multiplex PCR; TCRdb keeps in-frame clones, though not all of them. The sample lists tens of thousands of clones; more than 70% were seen once. This sample comprised CD8+ T cells from peripheral blood mononuclear cells, obtained after pregnancy. All receptors come from a female donor in good health, enrolled as a control in a pregnancy study.

This clone was detected only a few times. The V call is TRBV4-3, the J call TRBJ1-2, with TRBD1 identical over 10 bases. CDR1 and CDR2 (germline): LGHNA, YSLEER. Unmatched junction bases numbered 9, after V lost 2 bases and J lost 12 bases. This CDR3 comprises 14 residues. This CDR3 reads CASSQHTGTGENTF. The CDR3 region has the DNA TGCGCCAGCAGCCAACACACCGGGACAGGGGAAAACACCTTC.

This chain joins TRBV4-2 and TRBJ2-7, with D tentatively TRBD2 (5 bases). This CDR3 contains 15 residues. V was pared by 6 bases and J by 3 bases, with 18 bases between. Germline V gives CDR1 LGHNA, CDR2 YNFKEQ. The CDR3 protein is CASRRSAGFSYEQYF. The CDR3 coding sequence is TGTGCCAGCAGGCGGTCTGCGGGTTTCAGCTACGAGCAGTACTTC.

This clone turned up a few times. One junction end disagrees with the germline gene, perhaps due to a read error. The chain links TRBV7-7 to TRBJ1-2, with D hard to call. CDR1 is SSHAT, CDR2 FNYEAQ, per germline (reference sequence). The CDR3 consists of 13 residues. DNA for the CDR3: TGTGCTAGCATCCCCCGGGGTGGCTATGGCTACACCTTC. Its protein product is CASIPRGGYGYTF.

This chain uses TRBV29-1 with TRBJ1-1; unclear D gene. The germline CDR1 and CDR2 sequences are SQVTM and ANQGSEA. This CDR3 is 11 amino acids long. Trimming removed 3 bases at V and 6 bases at J, with 8 bases between. Here the CDR3 DNA reads TGCAGCGTTGATTCTCGGGCTGAAGCTTTCTTT. The encoded protein is CSVDSRAEAFF.

This clone was recorded only once. J is TRBJ1-1 and V is TRBV29-1; 7 bases line up with TRBD1. CDR3 size: 11 residues. Losses at the gene ends were 6 bases for V and 8 bases for J; bases not matched to a gene: 6. CDR1 is SQVTM and CDR2 is ANQGSEA in the germline V gene. The chain's CDR3 is CSVLRDREAFF. The DNA of the CDR3 is TGCAGCGTCCTCCGGGACAGAGAAGCTTTCTTT.

This chain joins TRBV6-5 and TRBJ2-1, with D unclear. Trimming removed 3 bases at V and 3 bases at J, with 6 bases between. The CDR3 totals 13 residues. Germline assignment: CDR1 MNHEY and CDR2 SVGAGI. This CDR3 reads CASSYPGYNEQFF. CDR3 nucleotides: TGTGCCAGCAGTTATCCAGGCTACAATGAGCAGTTCTTC.

The J gene is TRBJ2-7, the V gene TRBV7-9, with 8 bases matching TRBD1. V gave up 9 bases and J gave up 2 bases; unmatched junction bases: 6. Germline assignment: CDR1 SEHNR and CDR2 FQNEAQ (reference sequence). This CDR3 is built from 13 residues. The CDR3 is CASQGQGTYEQYF. DNA for the CDR3: TGTGCCAGTCAAGGACAGGGAACCTACGAGCAGTACTTC.

The sample holds one count of this clone. V usage is TRBV15 and J usage is TRBJ2-2; a weak D match, TRBD2 (5 bases). The V gene's germline CDR1 is LNHNV and CDR2 YYDKDF (reference sequence). Between the trimmed V and J ends, which lost 8 bases and 3 bases, there was a span of 13 bases. The CDR3 is 14 amino acids. The CDR3 DNA reads as TGTGCCACCGAAGGCGGGTGGGACACCGGGGAGCTGTTTTTT. It encodes CATEGGWDTGELFF.

The chain uses TRBV9 and TRBJ2-2; D perhaps matches TRBD1 (5 bases). The germline CDR1 and CDR2 sequences are SGDLS and YYNGEE. There are 14 residues in the CDR3. Trimming pared 1 base from V and 4 bases from J, leaving 8 bases between. CDR3 sequence (DNA): TGTGCCAGCAGCGTACAGGGCGCCACCGGGGAGCTGTTTTTT. Protein: CASSVQGATGELFF. Supplemented by reference TRBV9 and TRBJ2-2, the full variable domain reads DSGVTQTPKHLITATGQRVTLRCSPRSGDLSVYWYQQSLDQGLQFLIQYYNGEERAKGNILERFSAQQFPDLHSELNLSSLELGDSALYFCASSVQGATGELFFGEGSRLTVL.

This clone was seen only once. CDR3 nucleotides: TGTGCCAGCAGCTCCCGGGACAGGGTCTACGAGCAGTACTTC. Amino acids: CASSSRDRVYEQYF. The rearrangement joins TRBV7-9 to TRBJ2-7, with 9 bases matching TRBD1. Germline V lookup: CDR1 SEHNR, CDR2 FQNEAQ (reference sequence). After removal of 4 bases from V and 3 bases from J, the junction contained 4 bases not matched to a gene. CDR3 length: 14 amino acids.

The chain joins TRBV30 to TRBJ1-1; TRBD1 is a possible D gene (6 bases). This CDR3 is 14 amino acids long. CDR1 is GTSNPN and CDR2 is SVGIG in the germline V gene (reference sequence). Trimming cost V 0 bases and J 6 bases, with 14 bases left between them. Here the CDR3 reads CAWSVGGGRSEAFF. CDR3 coding DNA: TGTGCCTGGAGTGTAGGCGGGGGCCGATCTGAAGCTTTCTTT.

This clone has a handful of counts. The V and J genes are TRBV4-1 and TRBJ1-4, with TRBD1 matching 12 bases. Germline CDR1 is MGHRA and CDR2 is YSYEKL. V dropped 4 bases and J dropped 4; count of bases not matched to a gene: 7. This CDR3 is 17 amino acids long. DNA for the CDR3: TGCGCCAGCAGCCCCCAGGGACAGGGGGCAATTAATGAAAAACTGTTTTTT. Its translation: CASSPQGQGAINEKLFF.